The 4 T cell receptor beta chains below come from one sample, sequenced in a study of blood T cell repertoires in COVID-19. Using immunoSEQ multiplex PCR, the repertoire was profiled, and TCRdb retains in-frame clones only, with some absent. The sample yields over 130,000 clones, over 75% seen once. The sequenced sample was peripheral blood. Source of these receptors: a man over 45 with acute or convalescent COVID-19.

This clone was seen just once. CDR3 region: CASGLVLSGYTDTQYF. CDR3 coding DNA: TGTGCTAGTGGTTTGGTACTAAGTGGGTACACAGATACGCAGTATTTT. The V and J genes are TRBV12-5 and TRBJ2-3; D not resolved. V lost 0 bases and J 2 bases, leaving 12 bases between the germline ends. Germline-derived CDR1 and CDR2 are LGHNT and FRNRAP. The CDR3 has 16 residues.

The genes are TRBV7-2 and TRBJ1-4; D is possibly TRBD1 (6 bases). V was cut by 3 bases and J by 10 bases, with 12 bases left in between. Germline V gene data show CDR1 as SGHTA and CDR2 as FQGNSA. This CDR3 contains 13 residues. The CDR3 DNA is TGTGCCAGCAGCTTTTCGTCAGGGGTAAAACTGTTTTTT. This sequence encodes CASSFSSGVKLFF.

V is TRBV5-4 and J is TRBJ2-2; 10 nucleotides align to TRBD2. CDR1 SGHNT and CDR2 YYREEE come from the germline V gene (reference sequence). V shed 2 bases, J shed 2 bases, and the junction held 3 bases outside the gene matches. CDR3 size: 16 residues. This CDR3 reads CASSLLAGGNTGELFF. CDR3 nucleotide sequence: TGTGCCAGCAGCTTATTAGCGGGGGGCAACACCGGGGAGCTGTTTTTT.

The chain links TRBV7-6 to TRBJ2-2; 7 bases align to TRBD1. V shed 4 bases and J 0 bases; nucleotides not matched to a gene: 8. Germline CDR1 SGHVS, CDR2 FNYEAQ. This CDR3 spans 17 amino acids. The CDR3 DNA is TGTGCCAGCAGCTCACGGGACAGCCTTCCGAACACCGGGGAGCTGTTTTTT. This codes for CASSSRDSLPNTGELFF.